These 15 T cell receptor beta chains were sequenced from one sample in a study of a mutant IDH1 vaccine in newly diagnosed glioma. Sequenced by immunoSEQ multiplex PCR; TCRdb stores in-frame clones only, minus some. The table shows roughly 43,000 clones, with less than 85% occurring only once. Time point in this sample: week 47, end of study. Vaccine doses each comprised 300 ug of mutant IDH1 20-mer peptide, with topical imiquimod. These receptors' targets are unknown. The sample in question was PBMCs, obtained from a glioma patient whose treatment included an IDH1 peptide vaccine. These receptor sequences come from a man between 18 and 35 years old with glioma. Some clones in this sample may be carry-over from other donors' samples.

The rearrangement uses TRBV4-3 and TRBJ1-1; maybe TRBD1 (6 bases). CDR1 is LGHNA, CDR2 YSLEER, per germline. The length of the CDR3 is 18 residues. Trimming left V 0 bases short and J 4 bases short, with 21 bases between. Here the CDR3 reads CASSQDQAGASPFTEAFF. CDR3 coding DNA: TGCGCCAGCAGCCAAGATCAGGCAGGGGCAAGCCCCTTCACTGAAGCTTTCTTT.

The V gene is TRBV25-1, the J gene TRBJ1-6; TRBD1 matches 9 bases. The CDR3 totals 15 residues. In germline, CDR1 is MGHDK, CDR2 SYGVNS. Trimming cost V 6 bases and J 8 bases; bases outside gene matches: 8. CDR3 protein: CASRDWTGADSPLHF. CDR3 nucleotides: TGTGCCAGCAGGGATTGGACAGGGGCCGATTCACCCCTCCACTTT.

The V and J genes are TRBV5-4 and TRBJ2-2; TRBD1 matches 9 bases. Unmatched junction bases numbered 12, after V lost 0 bases and J lost 9 bases. CDR1 and CDR2 (germline): SGHNT, YYREEE (reference sequence). The CDR3 covers 17 residues. The CDR3 sequence: CASSLGLGQGLRRELFF. The CDR3, as DNA: TGTGCCAGCAGCTTGGGCCTGGGACAGGGCCTGAGGCGGGAGCTGTTTTTT.

The genes are TRBV18 and TRBJ2-1; TRBD2 aligns across 13 bases. CDR1 KGHSH and CDR2 LQKENI come from the germline V gene. V lost 5 bases, J lost 8 bases, and 6 bases stayed unmatched. The CDR3 is 15 residues long. The CDR3 coding sequence is TGTGCCAGCTCATTACGTGGACTAGCGGGAGATGAGCAGTTCTTC. Encoded protein: CASSLRGLAGDEQFF. Looking up the rest from reference TRBV18 and TRBJ2-1 gives the full variable domain: NAGVMQNPRHLVRRRGQEARLRCSPMKGHSHVYWYRQLPEEGLKFMVYLQKENIIDESGMPKERFSAEFPKEGPSILRIQQVVRGDSAAYFCASSLRGLAGDEQFFGPGTRLTVL.

The V gene is TRBV19, the J gene TRBJ2-1; 7 bases map to TRBD1. The germline CDR1 and CDR2 sequences are LNHDA and SQIVND (reference sequence). The CDR3 runs to 13 residues. The CDR3 loop is CVSRGSLGNEQFF. As DNA, the CDR3 is TGTGTCTCCAGGGGGTCACTTGGCAATGAGCAGTTCTTC.

J is TRBJ2-7 and V is TRBV6-5, with D uncertain. This CDR3 region has 15 residues. The V gene lost 2 bases and the J gene lost 7 bases, with 18 bases spanning the gap. Looked up from germline, CDR1 is MNHEY and CDR2 is SVGAGI. CDR3 in amino acids: CASSYSSPRLREQYF. Here the CDR3 DNA reads TGTGCCAGCAGTTACAGCTCCCCTAGGCTCCGGGAGCAGTACTTC.

This clone appeared once. A read error may account for a junction end that differs from germline. The chain links TRBV15 to TRBJ2-5, with a weak D call TRBD2 (6 bases). The CDR3 consists of 14 residues. CDR1 is LNHNV, CDR2 YYDKDF, per germline (reference sequence). This CDR3 reads CATSGERARETQYF. The CDR3 nucleotides are TGTGCCACCAGCGGAGAGCGGGCGAGGGAGACCCAGTACTTC.

V is TRBV10-2 and J is TRBJ2-7; TRBD1 matches 7 bases. J lost 5 bases, V lost 0 bases, and 4 bases had no gene match. Germline values: CDR1 WSHSY, CDR2 SAAADI. The CDR3 runs 14 residues. This CDR3 reads CASSESDRVHEQYF. The CDR3 DNA follows: TGCGCCAGCAGTGAGTCAGACAGGGTCCACGAGCAGTACTTC.

This rearrangement joins TRBV7-9 to TRBJ1-2; 9 nucleotides line up with TRBD1. Germline loops: CDR1 SEHNR, CDR2 FQNEAQ (reference sequence). The CDR3 extends over 14 amino acids. J was trimmed by 3 bases and V by 5 bases; bases with no gene match: 4. In nucleotides, the CDR3 is TGTGCCAGCAGCGGAGGGACAGGGTACTATGGCTACACCTTC. This codes for CASSGGTGYYGYTF.

The rearrangement uses TRBV7-2 and TRBJ1-2; no definite D call. Germline loops: CDR1 SGHTA, CDR2 FQGNSA. Trimming left V 5 bases short and J 4 bases short, with 17 bases between. This CDR3 has 15 amino acids. The CDR3: CASSTAWAASYGYTF. The CDR3 DNA reads TGTGCCAGCAGCACGGCCTGGGCAGCTAGCTATGGCTACACCTTC.

The chain is built from TRBV2 and TRBJ1-5, with 8 bases aligning to TRBD1. With 4 bases clipped from V and 7 bases from J, the junction kept 9 bases outside the gene matches. The CDR3 has 15 residues. Per the germline V gene, CDR1 is SNHLY and CDR2 is FYNNEI. CDR3 amino acids: CASSVDRGKTQPQHF. The CDR3 nucleotides read TGTGCCAGCAGTGTTGACAGGGGTAAAACGCAGCCCCAGCATTTT.

This chain connects TRBV7-9 to TRBJ1-2, with 9 bases that match TRBD1. CDR1 and CDR2 (germline): SEHNR, FQNEAQ (reference sequence). The CDR3 has 16 amino acids. The junction had 8 bases not matched to a gene; V was cut back by 5 bases and J by 1 base. Written as DNA, the CDR3 is TGTGCCAGCAGCCCGTCGGGGACAGGGATTAACTATGGCTACACCTTC. Translating gives CASSPSGTGINYGYTF.

The CDR3 here is CAWIPGGVIRSYGYTF. The CDR3 DNA sequence: TGTGCCTGGATTCCGGGGGGGGTAATAAGAAGTTATGGCTACACCTTC. The genes are TRBV30 and TRBJ1-2; TRBD1 is a possible D gene (5 bases). The germline V gene has CDR1 GTSNPN and CDR2 SVGIG (reference sequence). The CDR3 covers 16 residues. V lost 4 bases and J 5 bases, leaving 23 bases between the germline ends.

This chain joins TRBV7-2 and TRBJ2-5; D remains unclear. This CDR3 comprises 13 residues. V was cut by 2 bases and J by 1 base, with 5 bases left in between. The germline gives CDR1 SGHTA, CDR2 FQGNSA. In DNA, the CDR3 is TGTGCCAGCAGCTTATCGGTCCAAGAGACCCAGTACTTC. Its protein product is CASSLSVQETQYF.

The chain employs TRBV7-2 and TRBJ2-3; no reliable D call. Trimming removed 0 bases from V and 9 bases from J, with 7 bases in between. Germline V CDR1 and CDR2: SGHTA, FQGNSA. CDR3 length equals 12 residues. Written as DNA, the CDR3 is TGTGCCAGCAGCTTAGCTGATCGGACGCAGTATTTT. Amino acid sequence: CASSLADRTQYF.